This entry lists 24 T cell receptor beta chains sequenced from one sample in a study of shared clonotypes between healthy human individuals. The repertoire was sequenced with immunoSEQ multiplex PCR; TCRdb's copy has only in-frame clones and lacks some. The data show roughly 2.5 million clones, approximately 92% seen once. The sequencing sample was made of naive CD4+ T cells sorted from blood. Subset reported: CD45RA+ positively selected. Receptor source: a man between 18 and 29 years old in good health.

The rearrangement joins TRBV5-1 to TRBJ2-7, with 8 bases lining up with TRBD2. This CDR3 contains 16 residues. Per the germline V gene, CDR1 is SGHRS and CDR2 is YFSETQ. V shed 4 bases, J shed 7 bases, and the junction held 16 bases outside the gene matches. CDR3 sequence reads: CASSRGEASGYKEQYF. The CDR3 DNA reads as TGCGCCAGCAGCAGGGGAGAGGCTAGCGGGTATAAGGAGCAGTACTTC.

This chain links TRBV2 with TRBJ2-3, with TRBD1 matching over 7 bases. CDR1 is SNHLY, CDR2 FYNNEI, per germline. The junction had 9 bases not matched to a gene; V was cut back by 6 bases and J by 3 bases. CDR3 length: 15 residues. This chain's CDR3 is CASRPKQGLTDTQYF. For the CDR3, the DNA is TGTGCCAGCAGGCCGAAACAGGGGTTGACAGATACGCAGTATTTT.

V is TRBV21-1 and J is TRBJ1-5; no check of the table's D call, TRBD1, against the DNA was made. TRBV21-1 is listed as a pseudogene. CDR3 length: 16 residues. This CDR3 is CASSKLWDRGNQPQHF. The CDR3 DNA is TGTGCCAGCAGCAAACTCTGGGACAGGGGGAATCAGCCCCAGCATTTT.

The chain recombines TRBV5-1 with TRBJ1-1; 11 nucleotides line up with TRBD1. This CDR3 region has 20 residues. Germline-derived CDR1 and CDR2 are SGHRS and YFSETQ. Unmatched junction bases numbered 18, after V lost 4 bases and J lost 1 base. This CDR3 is CASSTRPGQGVGMGNTEAFF. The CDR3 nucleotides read TGCGCCAGCAGCACCCGCCCGGGACAGGGGGTAGGTATGGGGAACACTGAAGCTTTCTTT.

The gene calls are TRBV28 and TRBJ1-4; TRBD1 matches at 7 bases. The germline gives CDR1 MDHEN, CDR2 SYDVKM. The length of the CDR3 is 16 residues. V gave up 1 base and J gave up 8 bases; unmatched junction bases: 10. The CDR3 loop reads CASSLSQIATGEKLFF. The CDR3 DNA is TGTGCCAGCAGTTTATCCCAAATCGCGACAGGGGAAAAACTGTTTTTT.

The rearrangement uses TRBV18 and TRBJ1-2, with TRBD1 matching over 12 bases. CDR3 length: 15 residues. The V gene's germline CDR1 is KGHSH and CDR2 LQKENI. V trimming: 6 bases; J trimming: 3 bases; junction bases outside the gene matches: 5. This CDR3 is CASSPGTGGHYGYTF. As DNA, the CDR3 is TGTGCCAGCTCCCCCGGGACAGGGGGCCACTATGGCTACACCTTC.

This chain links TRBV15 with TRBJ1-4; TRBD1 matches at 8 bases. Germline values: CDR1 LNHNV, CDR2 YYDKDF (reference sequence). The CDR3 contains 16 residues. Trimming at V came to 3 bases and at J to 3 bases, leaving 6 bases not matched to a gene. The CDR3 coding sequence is TGTGCCACCAGCAGGGTTGGACAGGGATCTAATGAAAAACTGTTTTTT. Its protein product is CATSRVGQGSNEKLFF.

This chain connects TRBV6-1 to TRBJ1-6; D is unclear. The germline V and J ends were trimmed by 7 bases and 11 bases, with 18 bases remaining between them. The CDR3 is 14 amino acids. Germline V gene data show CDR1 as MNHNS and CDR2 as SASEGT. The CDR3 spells CASTVDLSAPPLHF. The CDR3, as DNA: TGTGCCAGCACCGTGGACCTTTCCGCTCCACCCCTCCACTTT.

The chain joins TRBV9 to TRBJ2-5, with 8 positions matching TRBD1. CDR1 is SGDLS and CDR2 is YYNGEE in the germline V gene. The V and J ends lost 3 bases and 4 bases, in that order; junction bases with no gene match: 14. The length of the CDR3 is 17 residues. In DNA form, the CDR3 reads TGTGCCAGCAGCGCCACCGGGACAGGAAGTCTAATAGAGACCCAGTACTTC. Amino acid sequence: CASSATGTGSLIETQYF.

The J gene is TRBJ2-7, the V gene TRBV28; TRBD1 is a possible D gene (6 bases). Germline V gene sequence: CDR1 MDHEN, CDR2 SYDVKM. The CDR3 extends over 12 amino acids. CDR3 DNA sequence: TGTGCTTCGGGTGGGGGCCCCTACGAGCAGTACTTC. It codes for CASGGGPYEQYF.

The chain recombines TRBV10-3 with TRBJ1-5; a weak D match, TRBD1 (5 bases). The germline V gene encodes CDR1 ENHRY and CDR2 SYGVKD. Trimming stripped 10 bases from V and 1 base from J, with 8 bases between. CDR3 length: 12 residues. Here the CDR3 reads CASRDSNQPQHF. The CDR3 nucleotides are TGTGCCAGCCGGGACAGCAATCAGCCCCAGCATTTT.

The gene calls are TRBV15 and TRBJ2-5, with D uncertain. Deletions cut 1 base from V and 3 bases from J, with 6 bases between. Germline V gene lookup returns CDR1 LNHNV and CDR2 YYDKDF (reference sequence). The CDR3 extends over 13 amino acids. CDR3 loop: CATSRVYEETQYF. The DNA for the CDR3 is TGTGCCACCAGCAGAGTGTACGAAGAGACCCAGTACTTC.

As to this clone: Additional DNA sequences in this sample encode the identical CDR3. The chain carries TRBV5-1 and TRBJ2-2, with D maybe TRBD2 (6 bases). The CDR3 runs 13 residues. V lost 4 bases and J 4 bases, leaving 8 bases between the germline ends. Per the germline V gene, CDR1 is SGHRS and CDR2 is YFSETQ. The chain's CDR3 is CASSRESTGELFF. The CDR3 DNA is TGCGCCAGCAGCCGGGAGAGCACCGGGGAGCTGTTTTTT.

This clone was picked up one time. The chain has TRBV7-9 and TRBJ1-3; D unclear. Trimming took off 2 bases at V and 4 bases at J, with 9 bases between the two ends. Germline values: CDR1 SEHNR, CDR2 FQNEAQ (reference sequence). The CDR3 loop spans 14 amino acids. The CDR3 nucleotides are TGTGCCAGCAGCTTAATTGGGCACGGAAACACCATATATTTT. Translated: CASSLIGHGNTIYF.

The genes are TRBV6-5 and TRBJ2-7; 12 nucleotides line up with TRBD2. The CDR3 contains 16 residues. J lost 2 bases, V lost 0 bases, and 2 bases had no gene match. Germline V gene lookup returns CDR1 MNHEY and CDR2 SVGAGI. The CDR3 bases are TGTGCCAGCAGTTACTCCTGGACTAGCGGGACCTACGAGCAGTACTTC. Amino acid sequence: CASSYSWTSGTYEQYF.

CDR3 protein: CAWSPSGVGEQYF. In DNA, the CDR3 is TGTGCCTGGAGCCCATCGGGGGTGGGGGAGCAGTACTTC. The chain joins TRBV30 to TRBJ2-7; TRBD2 is a possible D gene (6 bases). Germline loops: CDR1 GTSNPN, CDR2 SVGIG (reference sequence). The V end was cut by 3 bases, the J end by 7 bases, with 16 bases between. The CDR3 consists of 13 residues.

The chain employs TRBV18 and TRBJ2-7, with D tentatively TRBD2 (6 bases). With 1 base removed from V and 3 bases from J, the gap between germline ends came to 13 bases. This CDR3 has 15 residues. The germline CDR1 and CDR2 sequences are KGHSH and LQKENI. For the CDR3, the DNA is TGTGCCAGCTCACCACGATCGCGGGAACTCTACGAGCAGTACTTC. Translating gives CASSPRSRELYEQYF.

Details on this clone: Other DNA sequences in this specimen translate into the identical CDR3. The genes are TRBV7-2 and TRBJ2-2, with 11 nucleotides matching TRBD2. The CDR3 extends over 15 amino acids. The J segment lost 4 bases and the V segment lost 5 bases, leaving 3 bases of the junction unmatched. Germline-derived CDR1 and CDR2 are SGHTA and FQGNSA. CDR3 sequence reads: CASSTSGSVTGELFF. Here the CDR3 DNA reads TGTGCCAGCAGCACTAGCGGGAGTGTCACCGGGGAGCTGTTTTTT.

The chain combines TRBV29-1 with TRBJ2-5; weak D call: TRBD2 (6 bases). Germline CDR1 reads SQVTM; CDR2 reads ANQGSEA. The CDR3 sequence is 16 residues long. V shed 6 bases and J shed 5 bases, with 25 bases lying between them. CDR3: CSVALGRGIIRETQYF. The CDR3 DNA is TGCAGCGTGGCGCTTGGACGGGGGATTATCAGGGAGACCCAGTACTTC.

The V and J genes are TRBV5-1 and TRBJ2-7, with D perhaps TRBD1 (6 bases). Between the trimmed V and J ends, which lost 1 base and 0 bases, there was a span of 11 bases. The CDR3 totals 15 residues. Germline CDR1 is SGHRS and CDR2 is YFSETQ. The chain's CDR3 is CASSLIPDSSYEQYF. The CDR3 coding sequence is TGCGCCAGCAGCTTGATCCCGGACAGCTCCTACGAGCAGTACTTC.

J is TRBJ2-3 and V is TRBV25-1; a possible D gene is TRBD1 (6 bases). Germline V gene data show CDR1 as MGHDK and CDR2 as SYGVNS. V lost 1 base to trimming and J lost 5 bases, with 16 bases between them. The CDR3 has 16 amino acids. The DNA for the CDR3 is TGTGCCAGCAGTGAATCTCTGGGACAAGCCCTAGATACGCAGTATTTT. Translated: CASSESLGQALDTQYF.

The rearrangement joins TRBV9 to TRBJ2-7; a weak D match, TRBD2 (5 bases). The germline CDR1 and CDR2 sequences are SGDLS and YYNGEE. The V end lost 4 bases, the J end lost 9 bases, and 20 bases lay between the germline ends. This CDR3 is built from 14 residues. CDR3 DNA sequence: TGTGCCAGCAGCCTTCTCTGGGATGAGGGAAGGCAGTACTTC. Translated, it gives CASSLLWDEGRQYF.

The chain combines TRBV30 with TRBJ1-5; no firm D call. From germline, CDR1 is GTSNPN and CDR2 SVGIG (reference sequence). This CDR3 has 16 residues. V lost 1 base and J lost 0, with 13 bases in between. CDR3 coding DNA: TGTGCCTGGAGTGGACCGAGCAAGGATAGCAATCAGCCCCAGCATTTT. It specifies CAWSGPSKDSNQPQHF.

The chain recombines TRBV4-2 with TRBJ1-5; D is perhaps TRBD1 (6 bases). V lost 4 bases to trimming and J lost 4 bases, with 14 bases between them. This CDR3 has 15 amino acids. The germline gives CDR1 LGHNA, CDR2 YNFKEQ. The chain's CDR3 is CASSREGGDNQPQHF. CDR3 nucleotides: TGTGCCAGCAGCCGGGAAGGGGGGGATAATCAGCCCCAGCATTTT.